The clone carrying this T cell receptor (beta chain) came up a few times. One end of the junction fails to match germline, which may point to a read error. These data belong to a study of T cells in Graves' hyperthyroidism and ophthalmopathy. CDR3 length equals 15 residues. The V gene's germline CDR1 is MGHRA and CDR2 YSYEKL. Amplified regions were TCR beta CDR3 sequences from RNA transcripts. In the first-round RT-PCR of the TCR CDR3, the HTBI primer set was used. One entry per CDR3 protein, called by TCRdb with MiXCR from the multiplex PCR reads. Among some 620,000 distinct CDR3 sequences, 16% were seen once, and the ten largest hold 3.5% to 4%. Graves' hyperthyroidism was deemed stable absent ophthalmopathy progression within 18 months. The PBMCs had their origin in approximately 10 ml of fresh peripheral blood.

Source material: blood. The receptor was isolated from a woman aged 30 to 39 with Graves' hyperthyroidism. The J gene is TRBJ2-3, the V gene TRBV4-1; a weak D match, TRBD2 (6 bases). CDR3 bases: TGCGCCAACAGCCAAGCGCGGGGAGGCACAGATACGCAGTATTTT. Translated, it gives CANSQARGGTDTQYF.